The subject of this entry is one TCR beta chain. Its antigen is unknown. Timing groups of about 4 and about 12 weeks for second doses were pooled. Germline CDR1 reads SGHNT; CDR2 reads YENEEA. The ends were cut back, 5 bases at V and 0 bases at J, with 4 bases in the middle. There are 12 residues in the CDR3. The data belong to a study of T cell responses to AZD1222 COVID-19 vaccine. Study findings and constraints: Vaccine-associated CD4 TCRs spanned spike, dominant at 160-218 and 743-854. Only six or seven AZD1222 recipients tested seropositive at baseline. Spike-specific TCRs gained breadth and depth after people received two AZD1222 doses.

The repertoire was sequenced with immunoSEQ multiplex PCR; TCRdb's copy has only in-frame clones and lacks some. This table holds some 200,000 clones, more than 85% found once. The rearrangement joins TRBV11-3 to TRBJ1-1; D unresolved. Sequencing used peripheral blood, obtained 28 days after the second AZD1222 dose. The TCR was taken from an adult who received the AZD1222 COVID-19 vaccine. The DNA for the CDR3 is TGTGCCAGCAGCCCAGTGAACACTGAAGCTTTCTTT. Protein product: CASSPVNTEAFF.